The 14 T cell receptor beta chains below come from one sample, sequenced in a study of T cells in Graves' hyperthyroidism and ophthalmopathy. TCR beta CDR3 sequences were amplified from RNA transcripts. The study used the HTBI primer set for a first-round RT-PCR of the TCR CDR3. One entry per CDR3 protein results from TCRdb running MiXCR on the multiplex PCR reads. The data show about 520,000 distinct CDR3 sequences, around a quarter seen once. The source material was blood. Receptors originate from a woman under 40 with Graves' ophthalmopathy.

Of note for this clonotype: The junction and the germline gene differ at one end; a read error may be behind it. The CDR3 loop reads CASRLAGLTYEQYF. The CDR3 DNA is TGTGCCAGCAGGTTAGCAGGGCTTACCTACGAGCAGTACTTC. This chain uses TRBV12-3 or TRBV12-4 with TRBJ2-7, with D possibly being TRBD1 (5 bases). CDR3 length equals 14 residues.

The rearrangement uses TRBV5-1 and TRBJ2-7; D perhaps matches TRBD1 (6 bases). The length of the CDR3 is 14 residues. The ends were cut back, 4 bases at V and 2 bases at J, with 13 bases in the middle. Germline loops: CDR1 SGHRS, CDR2 YFSETQ. The CDR3 nucleotides are TGCGCCAGCAGCGTCGGGACACAAGCCTACGAGCAGTACTTC. It yields the protein CASSVGTQAYEQYF.

The chain is built from TRBV29-1 and TRBJ2-7; 7 bases agree with TRBD2. This CDR3 comprises 14 residues. Germline V gene data show CDR1 as SQVTM and CDR2 as ANQGSEA. The ends lost 4 bases at V and 2 bases at J; junction bases unmatched: 8. CDR3 sequence reads: CSVASGGSAYEQYF. CDR3 DNA sequence: TGCAGCGTTGCGTCGGGGGGATCAGCCTACGAGCAGTACTTC.

The genes are TRBV24-1 and TRBJ2-3, with 9 bases that match TRBD2. This CDR3 has 14 residues. V shed 7 bases, J shed 5 bases, and the junction held 6 bases outside the gene matches. Germline values: CDR1 KGHDR, CDR2 SFDVKD. CDR3 DNA: TGTGCCACCAGGGCTAGCGGGGCACGAGATACGCAGTATTTT. Protein: CATRASGARDTQYF.

This clonotype has ten or more counts. V gene TRBV6-5 combines with J gene TRBJ2-5, with 8 bases identical to TRBD2. CDR3 size: 14 residues. Germline CDR1 and CDR2: MNHEY and SVGAGI. J gave up 6 bases and V 9 bases, and 12 bases lay outside the gene matches. This CDR3 reads CASSSGTRGKTQYF. The CDR3 nucleotides are TGTGCCAGTTCCTCCGGGACTAGGGGAAAGACCCAGTACTTC.

The chain couples TRBV6-1 to TRBJ2-7, with 8 positions matching TRBD2. The ends lost 8 bases at V and 5 bases at J; junction bases unmatched: 5. Germline CDR1 MNHNS, CDR2 SASEGT. The CDR3 contains 12 residues. CDR3 residues: CASSGGWNEQYF. In nucleotides, the CDR3 is TGTGCCAGCTCGGGGGGGTGGAACGAGCAGTACTTC.

This clonotype showed up many times. The V gene is TRBV7-8, the J gene TRBJ1-1, with D hard to call. Trimming left V 2 bases short and J 11 bases short, with 12 bases between. This CDR3 is built from 12 residues. Germline V CDR1 and CDR2: SGHVS, FQNEAQ. CDR3 bases: TGTGCCAGCAGCTTAAGGCGGGATCTTGCTTTCTTT. It yields the protein CASSLRRDLAFF.

The table lists this clonotype with many counts. This chain links TRBV27 with TRBJ2-3; 9 bases are a match to TRBD2. With 6 bases clipped from V and 0 bases from J, the junction kept 10 bases outside the gene matches. Germline CDR1 and CDR2: MNHEY and SMNVEV (reference sequence). This CDR3 is built from 17 residues. This CDR3 reads CASRFQRGAGSTDTQYF. The CDR3 DNA sequence: TGTGCCAGCAGGTTCCAGCGGGGGGCGGGTAGCACAGATACGCAGTATTTT.

The V gene is TRBV30, the J gene TRBJ1-1; D is undetermined. V gave up 1 base and J gave up 3 bases, with 9 bases separating them. The CDR3 loop spans 13 amino acids. The V gene's germline CDR1 is GTSNPN and CDR2 SVGIG (reference sequence). The CDR3 here is CAWSAKTHTEAFF. The CDR3 DNA sequence: TGTGCCTGGAGTGCCAAGACACACACTGAAGCTTTCTTT.

The sample holds many counts of this clonotype. The chain joins TRBV29-1 to TRBJ2-5, with D perhaps TRBD1 (6 bases). The CDR3 is 14 residues long. CDR1 SQVTM and CDR2 ANQGSEA come from the germline V gene. V was clipped by 0 bases and J by 5 bases, with 13 bases between them. The CDR3 is CSVEDRQDRETQYF. CDR3 bases: TGCAGCGTTGAAGATCGGCAAGACAGGGAGACCCAGTACTTC.

This clonotype occurred many times. This chain uses TRBV6-5 with TRBJ1-1; D is perhaps TRBD1 (6 bases). The CDR3 has 13 amino acids. Germline V gives CDR1 MNHEY, CDR2 SVGAGI. Trimming stripped 8 bases from V and 5 bases from J, with 15 bases between. The CDR3 DNA reads as TGTGCCAGCGGCGGTGGGGGCCGAACTGAAGCTTTCTTT. This translates into CASGGGGRTEAFF.

The genes are TRBV20-1 and TRBJ2-7; D unresolved. Trimming removed 6 bases from V and 5 bases from J, with 14 bases in between. The CDR3 totals 12 residues. Germline V gene data show CDR1 as DFQATT and CDR2 as SNEGSKA (reference sequence). Written as DNA, the CDR3 is TGCAGTGCCACTCAAGTCGTTCACGAGCAGTACTTC. It codes for CSATQVVHEQYF.

This rearrangement joins TRBV16 to TRBJ2-7; D is perhaps TRBD1 (6 bases). V was pared by 2 bases and J by 0 bases, with 11 bases between. CDR1 and CDR2 (germline): KGHSY, FQNENV. The CDR3 is 15 residues long. The CDR3 coding sequence is TGTGCCAGCAGCCAAGGACAGCAAAGCTCCTACGAGCAGTACTTC. Translating gives CASSQGQQSSYEQYF.

The chain couples TRBV3-1 to TRBJ1-2; D is uncertain. The CDR3 sequence is 16 residues long. Trimming removed 1 base at V and 5 bases at J, with 17 bases between. CDR1 and CDR2 (germline): LGHDT, YNNKEL (reference sequence). The CDR3 loop is CASSQGGEYALYGYTF. The CDR3 DNA reads TGTGCCAGCAGCCAAGGAGGAGAATACGCTCTTTATGGCTACACCTTC.